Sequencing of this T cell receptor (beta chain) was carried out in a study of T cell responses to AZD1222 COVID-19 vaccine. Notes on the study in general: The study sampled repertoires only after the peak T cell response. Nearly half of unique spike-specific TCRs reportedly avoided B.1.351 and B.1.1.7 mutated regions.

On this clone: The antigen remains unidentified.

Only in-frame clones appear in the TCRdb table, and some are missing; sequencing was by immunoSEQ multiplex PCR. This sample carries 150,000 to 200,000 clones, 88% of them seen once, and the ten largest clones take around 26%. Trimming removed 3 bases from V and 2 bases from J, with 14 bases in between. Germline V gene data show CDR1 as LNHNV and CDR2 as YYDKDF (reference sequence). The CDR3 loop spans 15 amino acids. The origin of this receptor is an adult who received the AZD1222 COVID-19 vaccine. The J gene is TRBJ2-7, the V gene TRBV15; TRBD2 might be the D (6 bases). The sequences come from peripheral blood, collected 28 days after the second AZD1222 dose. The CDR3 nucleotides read TGTGCCACCAGCAGCCGGGACTTGGGTCCCTACGAGCAGTACTTC. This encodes CATSSRDLGPYEQYF.